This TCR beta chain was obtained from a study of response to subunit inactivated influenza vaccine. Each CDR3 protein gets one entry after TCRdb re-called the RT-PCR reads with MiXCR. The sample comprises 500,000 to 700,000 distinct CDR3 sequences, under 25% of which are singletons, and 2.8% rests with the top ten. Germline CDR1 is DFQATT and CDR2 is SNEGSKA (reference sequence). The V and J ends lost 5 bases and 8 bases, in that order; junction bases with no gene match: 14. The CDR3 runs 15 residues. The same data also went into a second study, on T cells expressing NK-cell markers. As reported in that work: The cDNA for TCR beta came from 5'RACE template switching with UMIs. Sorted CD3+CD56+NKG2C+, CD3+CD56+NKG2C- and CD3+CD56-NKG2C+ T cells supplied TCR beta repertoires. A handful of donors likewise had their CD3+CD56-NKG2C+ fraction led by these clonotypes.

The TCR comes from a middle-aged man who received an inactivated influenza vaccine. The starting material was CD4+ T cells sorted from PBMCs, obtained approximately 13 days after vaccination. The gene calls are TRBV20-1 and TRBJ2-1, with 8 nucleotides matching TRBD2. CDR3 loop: CSAEPGLSGGDEQFF. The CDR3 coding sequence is TGCAGTGCTGAACCTGGACTAAGCGGGGGTGATGAGCAGTTCTTC.